The rows below give T cell receptor beta chains drawn from one sample of a study of preoperative IRX-2 immunotherapy in early breast cancer. Sequenced by immunoSEQ multiplex PCR; TCRdb stores in-frame clones only, minus some. This sample has over 25,000 clones, with around 83% found just once. This specimen consisted of lymph node tissue, obtained from a patient treated with IRX-2 immunotherapy. The receptors were sampled from a human donor with breast cancer. The CDR3 runs from the conserved cysteine through the conserved F or W. The D gene is left open where the match is weak.

D gene: .; J gene: TRBJ1-1; V gene: TRBV5-1; CDR3 DNA: TGCGCCAGCAGCTCATGGAGGGGAGTGGGGATGAACACTGAAGCTTTCTTT; CDR3 protein: CASSSWRGVGMNTEAFF
D gene: TRBD2; J gene: TRBJ2-7; V gene: TRBV19; CDR3 DNA: TGTGCCAGTAGTGTCGCCGGGACTAGATACGAGCAGTACTTC; CDR3 protein: CASSVAGTRYEQYF
D gene: .; J gene: TRBJ2-1; V gene: TRBV5-1; CDR3 DNA: TGCGCCAGCAGCTTGGCCCCCGCGGGCTCCTACAATGAGCAGTTCTTC; CDR3 protein: CASSLAPAGSYNEQFF
D gene: .; J gene: TRBJ2-7; V gene: TRBV28; CDR3 DNA: TGTGCCAGCAGTTTGCCCCGGGAGTACGAGCAGTACTTC; CDR3 protein: CASSLPREYEQYF
D gene: .; J gene: TRBJ2-5; V gene: TRBV30; CDR3 DNA: TGTGCCTGGAATAGTGGGGGCCTGGAGACCCAGTACTTC; CDR3 protein: CAWNSGGLETQYF
D gene: TRBD2; J gene: TRBJ2-3; V gene: TRBV11-3; CDR3 DNA: TGTGCCAGCAGCCAGGGACTAGTGGGACGCACAGATACGCAGTATTTT; CDR3 protein: CASSQGLVGRTDTQYF
D gene: TRBD2; J gene: TRBJ2-5; V gene: TRBV6-8; CDR3 DNA: TGTGCCAGCAGATTGCGGGGGACCCAAGAGACCCAGTACTTC; CDR3 protein: CASRLRGTQETQYF
D gene: .; J gene: TRBJ2-1; V gene: TRBV11-3; CDR3 DNA: TGTGCCAGCAGCTTAGTCACGGAGTCCCCTGAGCAGTTCTTC; CDR3 protein: CASSLVTESPEQFF
D gene: .; J gene: TRBJ1-4; V gene: TRBV5-1; CDR3 DNA: TGCGCCAGCGGCCGGGGGACTACTAATGAAAAACTGTTTTTT; CDR3 protein: CASGRGTTNEKLFF
D gene: TRBD2; J gene: TRBJ2-7; V gene: TRBV29-1; CDR3 DNA: TGCAGCGTTGTCCCCAGCGGGGGAAGCTCCTACGAGCAGTACTTC; CDR3 protein: CSVVPSGGSSYEQYF